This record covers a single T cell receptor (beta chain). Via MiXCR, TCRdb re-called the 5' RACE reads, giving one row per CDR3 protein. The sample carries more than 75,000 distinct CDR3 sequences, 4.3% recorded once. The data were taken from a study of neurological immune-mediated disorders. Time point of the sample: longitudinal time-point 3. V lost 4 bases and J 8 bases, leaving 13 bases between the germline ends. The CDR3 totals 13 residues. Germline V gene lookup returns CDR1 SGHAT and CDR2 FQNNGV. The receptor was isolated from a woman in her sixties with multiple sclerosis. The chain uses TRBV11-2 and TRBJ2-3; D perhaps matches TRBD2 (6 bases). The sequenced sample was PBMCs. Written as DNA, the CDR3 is TGTGCCAGCAGCTCGGACGGGGGTATTACGCAGTATTTT. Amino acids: CASSSDGGITQYF.